Below are 17 T cell receptor beta chains sequenced from a single sample in a study of blood T cell repertoires in COVID-19. TCRdb's copy holds only in-frame clones and misses some; the assay was immunoSEQ multiplex PCR. The profile covers approximately 270,000 clones, with around nine tenths appearing a single time and 3% taken by the ten largest. Material for sequencing was peripheral blood. These receptors all stem from a man between 18 and 29 years old with active or convalescent COVID-19.

This clone appeared a few times. This rearrangement joins TRBV6-6 to TRBJ1-2; 7 nucleotides match TRBD1. With 5 bases clipped from V and 4 bases from J, the junction kept 7 bases outside the gene matches. CDR1 and CDR2 (germline): MNHNY, SVGAGI (reference sequence). The CDR3 has 14 amino acids. CDR3 nucleotides: TGTGCCAGCAGTCCCGACAGGGAAAGCTATGGCTACACCTTC. This sequence encodes CASSPDRESYGYTF.

This clone was seen a few times. The rearrangement uses TRBV12-3 or TRBV12-4 and TRBJ2-1; maybe TRBD1 (5 bases). The CDR3 has 11 amino acids. V was clipped by 3 bases and J by 10 bases, with 7 bases between them. CDR3 region: CASSLTAEQFF. The CDR3 DNA sequence: TGTGCCAGCAGTTTGACAGCCGAGCAGTTCTTC.

V usage is TRBV6-5 and J usage is TRBJ1-1; D is possibly TRBD1 (5 bases). Germline-derived CDR1 and CDR2 are MNHEY and SVGAGI. This CDR3 has 13 amino acids. V lost 0 bases to trimming and J lost 6 bases, with 8 bases between them. CDR3 DNA: TGTGCCAGCAGTTACTCGTGGGGCGCTGAAGCTTTCTTT. As protein: CASSYSWGAEAFF.

V usage is TRBV19 and J usage is TRBJ2-7; perhaps TRBD2 as D (5 bases). V was shortened by 3 bases and J by 3 bases, with 15 bases between the two germline ends. The CDR3 has 15 residues. Germline assignment: CDR1 LNHDA and CDR2 SQIVND (reference sequence). CDR3 coding DNA: TGTGCCAGTAGTATTGGAAGCGGTCACAACTACGAGCAGTACTTC. Its protein is CASSIGSGHNYEQYF.

The V call is TRBV27, the J call TRBJ2-6; TRBD1 is a possible D gene (5 bases). The CDR3 runs 16 residues. CDR1 and CDR2 (germline): MNHEY, SMNVEV (reference sequence). Trimming took off 2 bases at V and 3 bases at J, with 11 bases between the two ends. CDR3 DNA: TGTGCCAGCAGTTTACTTCAGGGTGGTGGGGCCAACGTCCTGACTTTC. This gives the protein CASSLLQGGGANVLTF.

The chain has TRBV21-1 and TRBJ1-1; the D call of TRBD1 is as the table states it, not checked on the DNA. TRBV21-1 is assigned pseudogene status. CDR3 size: 16 residues. The DNA for the CDR3 is TGTGCCAGCAGCTCCCGGGGACAGGGGGAGAACACTGAAGCTTTCTTT. It is translated as CASSSRGQGENTEAFF.

The gene calls are TRBV7-2 and TRBJ1-2, with 9 bases identical to TRBD1. Germline V lookup: CDR1 SGHTA, CDR2 FQGNSA. CDR3 length: 14 residues. The V segment lost 5 bases and the J segment 8 bases; nucleotides outside the gene matches: 9. CDR3 sequence (DNA): TGTGCCAGCAGCCACGGACAGGGGTCGGTAGGCTACACCTTC. It codes for CASSHGQGSVGYTF.

CDR3 in amino acids: CASSLGPSSYNEQFF. CDR3 sequence (DNA): TGTGCCAGCAGCTTGGGCCCGAGCTCCTACAATGAGCAGTTCTTC. The gene calls are TRBV7-2 and TRBJ2-1; no definite D call. The ends were cut back, 3 bases at V and 0 bases at J, with 9 bases in the middle. The CDR3 runs 15 residues. Germline values: CDR1 SGHTA, CDR2 FQGNSA.

This clone turned up a few times. V and J are TRBV28 and TRBJ1-5; D not certain. V was clipped by 2 bases and J by 4 bases, with 9 bases between them. Germline V gene sequence: CDR1 MDHEN, CDR2 SYDVKM. This CDR3 is built from 14 residues. Written as DNA, the CDR3 is TGTGCCAGCAGTTTAGTACAGACGAATCAGCCCCAGCATTTT. This sequence encodes CASSLVQTNQPQHF.

The chain links TRBV19 to TRBJ2-2, with D possibly matching TRBD1 (5 bases). Between the trimmed V and J ends, which lost 6 bases and 1 base, there was a span of 6 bases. The CDR3 consists of 13 residues. Per germline, CDR1 LNHDA and CDR2 SQIVND (reference sequence). For the CDR3, the DNA is TGTGCCAGTAGGGGGCGGAACACCGGGGAGCTGTTTTTT. It yields the protein CASRGRNTGELFF.

The V and J genes are TRBV7-9 and TRBJ1-1, with TRBD1 matching 8 bases. The CDR3 sequence is 18 residues long. The ends lost 3 bases at V and 7 bases at J; junction bases unmatched: 19. Germline V lookup: CDR1 SEHNR, CDR2 FQNEAQ (reference sequence). CDR3 sequence (DNA): TGTGCCAGCAGCTTGATTAGGAGGCCGGACAGGGAGGTTATTGAAGCTTTCTTT. Its translation: CASSLIRRPDREVIEAFF.

The chain carries TRBV6-5 and TRBJ2-5; D is perhaps TRBD2 (7 bases). Germline CDR1 reads MNHEY; CDR2 reads SVGAGI. V was clipped by 2 bases and J by 6 bases, with 10 bases between them. The CDR3 has 13 amino acids. CDR3 protein: CASSYAGAQTQYF. The DNA for the CDR3 is TGTGCCAGCAGTTACGCGGGGGCACAGACCCAGTACTTC.

The chain combines TRBV5-6 with TRBJ2-2; possible D gene TRBD2, 6 bases. Germline CDR1 reads SGHDT; CDR2 reads YYEEEE. This CDR3 spans 14 amino acids. V lost 2 bases to trimming and J lost 5 bases, with 10 bases between them. The CDR3: CASSLLAGTGELFF. Written as DNA, the CDR3 is TGTGCCAGCAGCTTACTAGCTGGGACCGGGGAGCTGTTTTTT.

The chain carries TRBV20-1 and TRBJ2-7; 10 nucleotides align to TRBD1. The J segment lost 1 base and the V segment lost 3 bases, leaving 3 bases of the junction unmatched. Germline loops: CDR1 DFQATT, CDR2 SNEGSKA (reference sequence). The CDR3 has 14 residues. The CDR3 protein is CSASRTGGSYEQYF. The CDR3 coding sequence is TGCAGTGCTAGTCGGACAGGGGGATCCTACGAGCAGTACTTC.

This rearrangement joins TRBV3-1 (or the pseudogene TRBV3-2) to TRBJ2-5; D gene uncertain. Germline CDR1 reads LGHDT; CDR2 reads YNNKEL (reference sequence). Between the trimmed V and J ends, which lost 2 bases and 5 bases, there was a span of 6 bases. This CDR3 region has 12 residues. The CDR3 DNA follows: TGTGCCAGCAGCCAACACCGGGAGACCCAGTACTTC. As protein: CASSQHRETQYF.

V gene TRBV18 combines with J gene TRBJ1-5, with TRBD1 matching 7 bases. This CDR3 region has 15 residues. V shed 4 bases, J shed 7 bases, and the junction held 10 bases outside the gene matches. The germline V gene encodes CDR1 KGHSH and CDR2 LQKENI. The CDR3 DNA reads TGTGCCAGCTCACTAACGACAGGGTACGACCAGCCCCAGCATTTT. Protein: CASSLTTGYDQPQHF.

The chain joins TRBV6-6 to TRBJ1-5, with D perhaps TRBD1 (6 bases). The germline gives CDR1 MNHNY, CDR2 SVGAGI (reference sequence). With 7 bases removed from V and 7 bases from J, the gap between germline ends came to 20 bases. The length of the CDR3 is 15 residues. The CDR3 DNA reads as TGTGCCAGCACCCAAGGCAGGGCGGGGGCCCAGCCCCAGCATTTT. Protein sequence: CASTQGRAGAQPQHF.